These 24 T cell receptor beta chains share one sample of origin, sequenced in a study of multiple sclerosis patients with progressive multifocal leukoencephalopathy. The method was immunoSEQ multiplex PCR; TCRdb's version includes in-frame clones alone and lacks a portion of them. The sample holds more than 30,000 clones, approximately 90% seen once. The time point is: time of PML onset. The sample consisted of PBMCs, taken from a patient treated with natalizumab. Every receptor here comes from a woman between 35 and 50 years old with progressive multifocal leukoencephalopathy.

The J gene is TRBJ2-3, the V gene TRBV11-3, with 16 bases fitting TRBD2. Unmatched junction bases numbered 7, after V lost 8 bases and J lost 2 bases. The CDR3 totals 17 residues. The V gene's germline CDR1 is SGHNT and CDR2 YENEEA. This CDR3 reads CASRGLAGGPNTDTQYF. In DNA, the CDR3 is TGTGCCAGCCGGGGACTAGCGGGAGGGCCAAACACAGATACGCAGTATTTT.

The V call is TRBV5-6, the J call TRBJ1-2; 9 bases match TRBD1. This CDR3 spans 14 amino acids. CDR1 and CDR2 from the germline V gene are SGHDT and YYEEEE. With 6 bases clipped from V and 2 bases from J, the junction kept 5 bases outside the gene matches. Written as DNA, the CDR3 is TGTGCCAGCACCCGGGACAGGGACAACTATGGCTACACCTTC. Residues: CASTRDRDNYGYTF.

V and J are TRBV5-8 and TRBJ2-7; D possibly corresponds to TRBD1 (5 bases). The V gene's germline CDR1 is SGHTS and CDR2 YDEGEE. This CDR3 contains 13 residues. V dropped 3 bases and J dropped 9 bases, with 16 bases sitting between them. CDR3 protein: CASSSLQVRGQYF. The CDR3, as DNA: TGTGCCAGCAGCTCCCTACAGGTTAGGGGGCAGTACTTC.

V is TRBV5-1 and J is TRBJ2-1; D perhaps matches TRBD1 (6 bases). The CDR3 covers 15 residues. Germline loops: CDR1 SGHRS, CDR2 YFSETQ. Between the trimmed V and J ends, which lost 7 bases and 2 bases, there was a span of 16 bases. This CDR3 reads CASLPGQGPYNEQFF. The CDR3 DNA is TGCGCCAGCTTGCCGGGGCAGGGGCCCTACAATGAGCAGTTCTTC.

The V call is TRBV30, the J call TRBJ1-5; the D gene is possibly TRBD1 (5 bases). The CDR3 is 12 residues long. In germline, CDR1 is GTSNPN, CDR2 SVGIG (reference sequence). Trimming left V 8 bases short and J 2 bases short, with 10 bases between. The CDR3 sequence: CAGTAGNQPQHF. CDR3 nucleotide sequence: TGTGCCGGGACCGCCGGCAATCAGCCCCAGCATTTT.

This clone was detected a few times. V is TRBV5-1 and J is TRBJ2-5; either TRBD1 or TRBD2 may fit D (5 bases each). The CDR3 loop spans 14 amino acids. CDR1 is SGHRS and CDR2 is YFSETQ in the germline V gene. V shed 4 bases and J shed 5 bases, with 15 bases lying between them. CDR3 sequence: CASSLGTVRETQYF. Here the CDR3 DNA reads TGCGCCAGCAGCCTAGGGACGGTCCGGGAGACCCAGTACTTC.

In this sample, this clone turned up once. The CDR3, as DNA: TGTGCCAGCAGCTTAGGGGGCCGGGGTCGGACAGATACGCAGTATTTT. Encoded protein: CASSLGGRGRTDTQYF. The rearrangement links TRBV5-4 to TRBJ2-3, with 7 bases that match TRBD1. CDR1 and CDR2 (germline): SGHNT, YYREEE (reference sequence). After removal of 2 bases from V and 3 bases from J, the junction contained 9 bases not matched to a gene. There are 16 residues in the CDR3.

The rearrangement joins TRBV6-1 to TRBJ2-7, with unresolved D. Between the trimmed V and J ends, which lost 2 bases and 3 bases, there was a span of 11 bases. The CDR3 runs 14 residues. Germline V CDR1 and CDR2: MNHNS, SASEGT. The CDR3 is CASSEFISNYEQYF. For the CDR3, the DNA is TGTGCCAGCAGTGAATTTATTTCCAACTACGAGCAGTACTTC.

The gene calls are TRBV4-2 and TRBJ2-7; perhaps TRBD2 as D (6 bases). The CDR3 totals 13 residues. Trimming removed 0 bases from V and 5 bases from J, with 8 bases in between. Germline V gene lookup returns CDR1 LGHNA and CDR2 YNFKEQ. The CDR3 protein is CASSQDPGDEQYF. Here the CDR3 DNA reads TGTGCCAGCAGCCAAGATCCGGGGGACGAGCAGTACTTC.

This rearrangement joins TRBV9 to TRBJ2-6; possibly TRBD1 for D (5 bases). Germline-derived CDR1 and CDR2 are SGDLS and YYNGEE. The V gene lost 0 bases and the J gene lost 0 bases, with 13 bases spanning the gap. The CDR3 consists of 18 residues. CDR3 in amino acids: CASSVVGRENSGANVLTF. The CDR3 coding sequence is TGTGCCAGCAGCGTAGTGGGCAGGGAAAACTCTGGGGCCAACGTCCTGACTTTC.

V is TRBV7-2 and J is TRBJ2-3; D gene ambiguous. Germline CDR1 is SGHTA and CDR2 is FQGNSA. The CDR3 sequence is 11 residues long. The V end lost 8 bases, the J end lost 4 bases, and 7 bases lay between the germline ends. CDR3 nucleotide sequence: TGTGCCAGCTCCAGGTCAGATACGCAGTATTTT. Amino acid sequence: CASSRSDTQYF.

The chain uses TRBV30 and TRBJ1-2; D is unresolved. CDR1 and CDR2 (germline): GTSNPN, SVGIG (reference sequence). With 0 bases removed from V and 7 bases from J, the gap between germline ends came to 9 bases. The CDR3 spans 12 residues. Written as DNA, the CDR3 is TGTGCCTGGAGTGTCACTGGGTTTGGCTACACCTTC. Amino acid sequence: CAWSVTGFGYTF.

V usage is TRBV18 and J usage is TRBJ1-4; 9 bases agree with TRBD1. Germline V gene lookup returns CDR1 KGHSH and CDR2 LQKENI. The CDR3 runs to 17 residues. Trimming cost V 4 bases and J 5 bases; bases outside gene matches: 11. The CDR3 bases are TGTGCCAGCTCACTGGCTACCCCCGGGACAGGGAATGAAAAACTGTTTTTT. Its protein is CASSLATPGTGNEKLFF.

The chain combines TRBV5-1 with TRBJ1-1, with D perhaps TRBD1 (5 bases). Germline V gene lookup returns CDR1 SGHRS and CDR2 YFSETQ. The CDR3 extends over 14 amino acids. V was cut by 6 bases and J by 1 base, with 13 bases left in between. As DNA, the CDR3 is TGCGCCAGCACAATGGGGCGGGGGAACACTGAAGCTTTCTTT. Translation gives CASTMGRGNTEAFF.

This chain uses TRBV2 with TRBJ1-6; no definite D call. Trimming removed 10 bases at V and 10 bases at J, with 14 bases between. This CDR3 has 12 residues. In germline, CDR1 is SNHLY, CDR2 FYNNEI. In nucleotides, the CDR3 is TGTGCCACCACGGGTGGGAGATCACCCCTCCACTTT. Amino acids: CATTGGRSPLHF.

The chain joins TRBV5-1 to TRBJ2-7; 9 bases fit TRBD1. After removal of 3 bases from V and 3 bases from J, the junction contained 7 bases not matched to a gene. CDR1 SGHRS and CDR2 YFSETQ come from the germline V gene. This CDR3 is 15 amino acids long. CDR3 sequence: CASSWGQGLYYEQYF. As DNA, the CDR3 is TGCGCCAGCAGCTGGGGACAGGGACTTTACTACGAGCAGTACTTC.

The chain employs TRBV18 and TRBJ1-3; D uncertain. The CDR3 has 18 amino acids. The germline V gene has CDR1 KGHSH and CDR2 LQKENI. The V and J ends lost 1 base and 0 bases respectively, with 16 bases between them. The CDR3 DNA reads TGTGCCAGCTCACCACGACGTTCGGACCGGACCTCTGGAAACACCATATATTTT. Translating gives CASSPRRSDRTSGNTIYF.

V usage is TRBV5-6 and J usage is TRBJ2-5, with 10 bases aligning to TRBD2. Germline trimming cut 3 bases from V and 5 bases from J; bases unmatched to any gene: 7. There are 15 residues in the CDR3. Looked up from germline, CDR1 is SGHDT and CDR2 is YYEEEE. CDR3 sequence reads: CASSSVAGGLETQYF. The CDR3 coding sequence is TGTGCCAGCAGCTCCGTAGCGGGGGGTCTGGAGACCCAGTACTTC.

This chain's CDR3 is CASSPRRGGGEQYF. Written as DNA, the CDR3 is TGTGCCAGCAGTCCTCGTAGAGGGGGGGGTGAGCAGTACTTC. The V gene is TRBV27, the J gene TRBJ2-5, with TRBD2 as a possible D gene (7 bases). The CDR3 is 14 residues long. Per germline, CDR1 MNHEY and CDR2 SMNVEV (reference sequence). Trimming removed 5 bases at V and 11 bases at J, with 21 bases between.

V is TRBV18 and J is TRBJ1-3; TRBD1 might be the D (5 bases). Germline V gene lookup returns CDR1 KGHSH and CDR2 LQKENI. The V end lost 1 base, the J end lost 4 bases, and 14 bases lay between the germline ends. This CDR3 region has 16 residues. The CDR3, as DNA: TGTGCCAGCTCACCACAGAGACAGCCATCAGGAAACACCATATATTTT. Translated: CASSPQRQPSGNTIYF.

The chain links TRBV5-6 to TRBJ1-2, with 7 bases lining up with TRBD1. V shed 0 bases and J 3 bases; nucleotides not matched to a gene: 2. There are 14 residues in the CDR3. Germline V gene lookup returns CDR1 SGHDT and CDR2 YYEEEE. The CDR3 loop reads CASSLDRGYYGYTF. Written as DNA, the CDR3 is TGTGCCAGCAGCTTGGACAGGGGATACTATGGCTACACCTTC.

The rearrangement joins TRBV5-3 to TRBJ1-6, with 10 bases aligning to TRBD1. TRBV5-3 is given ORF status, its function remaining uncertain. Trimming at V came to 3 bases and at J to 10 bases, leaving 4 bases not matched to a gene. CDR3 length: 14 residues. CDR3 loop: CARSSGTGDSPLHF. The CDR3 DNA follows: TGTGCCAGAAGCTCCGGGACAGGGGACTCACCCCTCCACTTT.

The chain carries TRBV7-6 and TRBJ2-7; tentative D call: TRBD1 (6 bases). Between the trimmed V and J ends, which lost 1 base and 4 bases, there was a span of 17 bases. The CDR3 sequence is 16 residues long. CDR1 SGHVS and CDR2 FNYEAQ come from the germline V gene. CDR3 amino acids: CASSLGLQGKGYEQYF. The DNA for the CDR3 is TGTGCCAGCAGCTTAGGATTGCAGGGGAAGGGTTACGAGCAGTACTTC. Using reference TRBV7-6 and TRBJ2-7 for the parts outside the CDR3, the full variable domain is GAGVSQSPRYKVTKRGQDVALRCDPISGHVSLYWYRQALGQGPEFLTYFNYEAQQDKSGLPNDRFSAERPEGSISTLTIQRTEQRDSAMYRCASSLGLQGKGYEQYFGPGTRLTVT.

The J gene is TRBJ2-7, the V gene TRBV6-5; 13 bases fit TRBD2. There are 15 residues in the CDR3. Germline CDR1 MNHEY, CDR2 SVGAGI. Unmatched junction bases numbered 8, after V lost 6 bases and J lost 6 bases. The CDR3 region is CASSALGLAGLEQYF. Here the CDR3 DNA reads TGTGCCAGCAGCGCCCTGGGACTAGCGGGACTCGAGCAGTACTTC.